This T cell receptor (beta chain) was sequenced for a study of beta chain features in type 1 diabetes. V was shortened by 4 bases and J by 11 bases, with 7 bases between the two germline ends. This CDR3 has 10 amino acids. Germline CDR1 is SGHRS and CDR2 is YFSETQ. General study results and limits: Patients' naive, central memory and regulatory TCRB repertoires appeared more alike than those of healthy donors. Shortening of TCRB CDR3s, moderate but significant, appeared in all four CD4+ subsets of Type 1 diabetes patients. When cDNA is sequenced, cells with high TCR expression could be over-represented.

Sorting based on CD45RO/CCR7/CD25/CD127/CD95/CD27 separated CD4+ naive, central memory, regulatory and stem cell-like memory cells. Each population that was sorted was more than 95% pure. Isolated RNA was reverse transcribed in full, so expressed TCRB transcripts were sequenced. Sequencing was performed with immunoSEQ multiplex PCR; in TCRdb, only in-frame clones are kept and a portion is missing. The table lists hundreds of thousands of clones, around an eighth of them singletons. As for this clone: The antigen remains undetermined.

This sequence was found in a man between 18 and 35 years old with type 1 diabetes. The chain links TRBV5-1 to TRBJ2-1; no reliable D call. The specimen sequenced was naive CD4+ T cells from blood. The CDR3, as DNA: TGCGCCAGCAGCACGGAAAAGCAGTTCTTC. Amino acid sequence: CASSTEKQFF.